This T cell receptor (beta chain) was captured by sequencing in a study of long-term antiretroviral therapy in people with HIV. At the level of the study: The oldest samples precede the 2015 immediate-ART recommendation by about a decade.

This CDR3 has 14 residues. CDR1 is MDHEN, CDR2 SYDVKM, per germline. J lost 1 base, V lost 6 bases, and 2 bases had no gene match. On this clone: Its antigen is as yet unknown.

Going into DNA extraction, samples held roughly 0.95-11 million cryopreserved PBMC. This was the immunoSEQ v3.0 assay at survey level. Produced via immunoSEQ multiplex PCR; TCRdb's table is partial and in-frame only. The sample shows over 15,000 clones, more than 70% of them seen only once. Study-level findings and limits: Narrower CDR3 length ranges marked HIV repertoires relative to controls.

This TCR was sampled from a man aged 18 to 29 with HIV. The chain carries TRBV28 and TRBJ2-3, with 9 bases lining up with TRBD2. Sequenced here: unsorted PBMCs, sampled 0.1 years before starting antiretroviral therapy. This CDR3 is CASSRTSGTDTQYF. In nucleotides, the CDR3 is TGTGCCAGCAGCCGGACTAGCGGCACAGATACGCAGTATTTT.